What follows are 2 T cell receptor beta chains derived from one specimen sequenced in a study of shared clonotypes between healthy human individuals. Repertoires were generated with immunoSEQ multiplex PCR, while TCRdb's copy carries only in-frame clones and drops some. The sample has 1.6 million or so clones; approximately 96% are singletons. Sequencing was performed on naive CD4+ T cells sorted from blood. Subset: CD45RA+ positively selected. These receptors were taken from a man younger than 40 in good health.

This clone was counted once. The V call is TRBV5-1, the J call TRBJ2-1, with 8 bases aligning to TRBD2. Germline assignment: CDR1 SGHRS and CDR2 YFSETQ. V shed 3 bases and J 7 bases; nucleotides not matched to a gene: 3. The CDR3 sequence is 13 residues long. The CDR3 spells CASSYGTSNEQFF. The CDR3 DNA sequence: TGCGCCAGCAGCTACGGGACTAGTAATGAGCAGTTCTTC.

This chain uses TRBV20-1 with TRBJ2-5, with D tentatively TRBD2 (5 bases). The CDR3 length is 11 residues. The germline gives CDR1 DFQATT, CDR2 SNEGSKA (reference sequence). In DNA, the CDR3 is TGCAGCGGCTACGGAGGAGAGACCCAGTACTTC. It specifies CSGYGGETQYF.